A selection of T cell receptor beta chains follows, all from one sample in a study of blood T cell repertoires in COVID-19. Assay: immunoSEQ multiplex PCR; the TCRdb copy retains only in-frame clones and omits some. The sample lists 35,000 to 40,000 clones, around 90% occurring once. The sample was peripheral blood. Source of these receptors: a man in his fifties or sixties with active or convalescent COVID-19. The conserved cysteine and the conserved F or W are not part of the CDR3 here. The D gene is left open where the match is weak. The size field is filled for only some rows; it gives once, few, many or a size class.

abundance: .
j_gene: TRBJ1-1
v_gene: TRBV7-8
d_gene: .
CDR3aa: ASSLSSVRGNTEAF

abundance: .
j_gene: TRBJ2-1
v_gene: TRBV30
d_gene: TRBD2
CDR3aa: AWSVLRAGGDNEQF

abundance: .
j_gene: TRBJ2-3
v_gene: TRBV5-1
d_gene: .
CDR3aa: ASRSVGGDTQY

abundance: .
j_gene: TRBJ2-7
v_gene: TRBV4-1
d_gene: .
CDR3aa: ASSQEGNPRGEQY

abundance: .
j_gene: TRBJ1-5
v_gene: TRBV24-1
d_gene: TRBD1
CDR3aa: ATSEGQGSSGQPQH

abundance: .
j_gene: TRBJ2-7
v_gene: TRBV2
d_gene: .
CDR3aa: ASSLARFVYEQY

abundance: .
j_gene: TRBJ2-7
v_gene: TRBV18
d_gene: TRBD1
CDR3aa: ASSPQQGTEQY

abundance: once
j_gene: TRBJ2-1
v_gene: TRBV7-3
d_gene: TRBD2
CDR3aa: ASSPGLAYNEQF

abundance: few
j_gene: TRBJ2-1
v_gene: TRBV11-3
d_gene: .
CDR3aa: ASSLPGTYNEQF

abundance: .
j_gene: TRBJ2-3
v_gene: TRBV7-8
d_gene: .
CDR3aa: ASSLRALTDTQY

abundance: .
j_gene: TRBJ1-2
v_gene: TRBV20-1
d_gene: .
CDR3aa: SASAVGGNYGYT